This T cell receptor (beta chain) was captured in a study of T-cell memory formation after mild COVID-19. A note on this clonotype: A read error may produce the germline difference seen at one junction end.

In TCRdb, the 5' RACE reads were re-called with MiXCR into one record per CDR3 protein. The table lists tens of thousands of distinct CDR3 sequences, approximately 13% of them singletons, with 30% to 35% in the top ten. The CDR3 covers 12 residues. This TCR derives from an adult woman who had mild COVID-19 (a few samples of this study predate the infection). Cell type and time point are not known. The rearrangement links TRBV12-3 or TRBV12-4 to TRBJ1-2; D possibly corresponds to TRBD1 (5 bases). Sequencing input: PBMCs or a T cell subset sorted from them (not recorded which). CDR3 DNA sequence: TGTGCCAGCTGTTTGGGGCCCTATGGCTACACCTTC. As protein: CASCLGPYGYTF.